This T cell receptor beta chain was sequenced during a study of shared clonotypes between healthy human individuals. Terminally differentiated effector memory CD45RA+ cells were excluded by CCR7 positive selection of CD45RO-negative cells. Per the germline V gene, CDR1 is SQVTM and CDR2 is ANQGSEA. The CDR3 totals 19 residues. V was pared by 0 bases and J by 5 bases, with 21 bases of the junction left unmatched. Generated by immunoSEQ multiplex PCR, the TCRdb table keeps only in-frame clones and is missing some. Of about 820,000 clones listed, about 91% are singletons. This chain uses TRBV29-1 with TRBJ1-2, with 7 bases matching TRBD1. The receptor was derived from a man aged 25-45 years in good health. The sample taken for sequencing was naive CD8+ T cells sorted from blood. DNA of the CDR3: TGCAGCGTTGAAGACCCCCACTTCCAGGGGGGCCAGCTTCGATATGGCTACACCTTC. Residues: CSVEDPHFQGGQLRYGYTF.